This is a list of T cell receptor beta chains from one sample in a study of blood T cells in healthy people across ages. Using its own MiXCR run on the 5' RACE reads, TCRdb lists one record per CDR3 protein. This sample has 700,000 to 850,000 distinct CDR3 sequences, with roughly 34% found just once. The sample consisted of blood. The receptors originated from a man younger than 30 in good health. CDR3s include the opening cysteine and the closing phenylalanine or tryptophan. A D gene is named only where the DNA matches it firmly. Clone sizes are given selectively: once, few, many, or a class where the clone is expanded.

TRBV2	14	-	TRBD1	TRBJ2-3	TGTGCCAGCAGGACCCGGGACAGGGCAGATACGCAGTATTTT	CASRTRDRADTQYF
TRBV9	15	many	-	TRBJ2-7	TGTGCCAGCAGCGTAGAACCGTCAGCAGGGTACGAGCAGTACTTC	CASSVEPSAGYEQYF
TRBV6-2/TRBV6-3	16	-	-	TRBJ2-3	TGTGCCAGCAGTGCACCTCCGGGGAGGTCTAAAGATACGCAGTATTTT	CASSAPPGRSKDTQYF
TRBV12-3/TRBV12-4	15	few	-	TRBJ1-5	TGTGCCAGCAGTTTAGATAGCAGCTACAATCAGCCCCAGCATTTT	CASSLDSSYNQPQHF
TRBV5-5	15	-	-	TRBJ2-7	TGTGCCAGCAGGGAGGGATCGAGCTCCTACAATGAGCAGTACTTC	CASREGSSSYNEQYF
TRBV7-2	15	-	-	TRBJ2-5	TGTGCCAGCAGCTTAGTTGGTGGGGGGAACAATGAGCAGTACTTC	CASSLVGGGNNEQYF
TRBV20-1	12	-	-	TRBJ1-5	TGCAGTGCTAGAGCGGGGGATCAGCCCCAGCATTTT	CSARAGDQPQHF
TRBV18	16	-	-	TRBJ1-1	TGTGCCAGCTCTCGCGTCCTCCAGGGAATGAACACTGAAGCTTTCTTT	CASSRVLQGMNTEAFF
TRBV20-1	14	few	TRBD2	TRBJ2-5	TGCAGTGCCCATCTAGCGGGGGGTCGAAATGAGCAGTACTTC	CSAHLAGGRNEQYF
TRBV5-6	15	many	-	TRBJ2-6	TGTGCCAGCAGTCTTACAGGTTCTGGGGCCAACGTCCTGACTTTC	CASSLTGSGANVLTF
TRBV27	16	few	-	TRBJ1-4	TGTGCCAGCAGTAGGGTGCAAAACTTGTTGGGTGAAAAACTGTTTTTT	CASSRVQNLLGEKLFF
TRBV20-1	12	-	TRBD1	TRBJ2-1	TGCAGTAGGGACAGGGCAGGGAATGAGCAGTTCTTC	CSRDRAGNEQFF
TRBV10-3	15	-	-	TRBJ1-6	TGTGACATCAGTGAAACACCCTCCTATAATTCACCCCTCCACTTT	CDISETPSYNSPLHF
TRBV4-3	17	-	TRBD1	TRBJ1-3	TGCGCCAGCAGCCAAGATATGAGACAGGGCTCTGGAAACACCATATATTTT	CASSQDMRQGSGNTIYF
TRBV5-1	15	many	-	TRBJ2-5	TGCGCCAGCAGCTTATGGGGGGCAGCCGAAGAGACCCAGTACTTC	CASSLWGAAEETQYF